This T cell receptor (beta chain) derives from a study of shared clonotypes between healthy human individuals. This clone occurred once. In the sorted-subset replicate PCRs, around 200 ng DNA, some 30,000 T cell genomes, was used. The repertoire was sequenced with immunoSEQ multiplex PCR; TCRdb's copy has only in-frame clones and lacks some. The table has some 2 million clones, over 85% seen once. Germline CDR1 is MDHEN and CDR2 is SYDVKM. Between the trimmed V and J ends, which lost 5 bases and 5 bases, there was a span of 14 bases. The length of the CDR3 is 14 residues. It was CD45RO-negative cells, positively selected for CCR7, that made up naive CD8 cells, with terminally differentiated effector memory CD45RA+ cells excluded.

The sample comprised naive CD8+ T cells sorted from blood. The TCR originated in a man aged 18 to 29 in good health. The chain links TRBV28 to TRBJ2-3; D is uncertain. The CDR3 bases are TGTGCCAGCAGTAGGGCACCCTCAGAAGATACGCAGTATTTT. It translates to CASSRAPSEDTQYF.